Listed below are T cell receptor beta chains from one sample, sequenced in a study of CD8 T cells in ankylosing spondylitis. Using its own MiXCR run on the 5' RACE reads, TCRdb lists one record per CDR3 protein. Among about 840,000 distinct CDR3 sequences, approximately 12% were seen once, and the ten largest hold more than 0.5%. Sequenced material: blood, either unsorted or a sorted T cell fraction (not recorded which). All receptors come from a male donor with ankylosing spondylitis. Both conserved end residues are part of each CDR3. D genes are given only for firm matches. Size tells how often a clone was seen (once, few, many) or the class of an expanded clone, and some rows leave it out.

>TRBV29-1|14|few|-|TRBJ2-2
CSVVVGFLTGELFF
TGCAGCGTTGTGGTGGGGTTTCTGACCGGGGAGCTGTTTTTT
>TRBV12-3/TRBV12-4|13|few|TRBD1|TRBJ2-2
CASRKTGAGELFF
TGTGCCAGCAGAAAGACAGGGGCCGGGGAGCTGTTTTTT
>TRBV6-6|12|many|-|TRBJ2-7
CASGPGAYEQYF
TGTGCCAGCGGCCCAGGGGCGTACGAGCAGTACTTC
>TRBV5-6|14|many|TRBD2|TRBJ2-5
CASSRGTSAETQYF
TGTGCCAGCAGCCGTGGGACTAGCGCAGAGACCCAGTACTTC
>TRBV20-1|12|many|-|TRBJ2-1
CSARVVANEQFF
TGCAGTGCTAGAGTCGTAGCGAATGAGCAGTTCTTC
>TRBV6-1|15|-|TRBD1|TRBJ2-3
CASSRTGGVADTQYF
TGTGCCAGCAGCCGGACAGGGGGTGTCGCAGATACGCAGTATTTT
>TRBV6-1|15|-|TRBD1|TRBJ2-1
CASSGKGQVWGEQFF
TGTGCCAGCAGTGGGAAAGGACAGGTCTGGGGTGAGCAGTTCTTC
>TRBV28|14|few|-|TRBJ1-6
CASSLDRANSPLHF
TGTGCCAGCAGCCTCGACAGAGCCAATTCACCCCTCCACTTT
>TRBV10-3|13|few|-|TRBJ2-5
CAISVGRDETQYF
TGTGCCATCAGTGTCGGCAGGGATGAGACCCAGTACTTC
>TRBV7-9|15|-|TRBD1|TRBJ2-2
CASSFGTGLTGELFF
TGTGCCAGCAGCTTTGGGACAGGGCTCACCGGGGAGCTGTTTTTT
>TRBV6-2/TRBV6-3|14|-|-|TRBJ1-2
CASSYSKRAGGYTF
TGTGCCAGCAGTTACTCGAAAAGGGCAGGCGGCTACACCTTC
>TRBV9|17|-|TRBD2|TRBJ2-3
CASRDLELAGLTDTQYF
TGTGCCAGCAGAGACCTTGAACTAGCGGGACTCACAGATACGCAGTATTTT
>TRBV3-1|14|few|-|TRBJ1-5
CASSQGQHNQPQHF
TGTGCCAGCAGCCAAGGACAGCACAATCAGCCCCAGCATTTT
>TRBV24-1|14|few|-|TRBJ2-3
CATSEPGSTDTQYF
TGTGCCACCAGTGAGCCCGGTAGCACAGATACGCAGTATTTT
>TRBV28|13|many|-|TRBJ2-7
CASTGTLFYEQYF
TGTGCCAGCACGGGGACACTATTCTACGAGCAGTACTTC
>TRBV18|15|few|TRBD2|TRBJ2-3
CASSPTSGTPDTQYF
TGTGCCAGCTCACCAACTAGCGGAACCCCAGATACGCAGTATTTT
>TRBV27|13|few|-|TRBJ1-2
CASSGTALGGYTF
TGTGCCAGCAGTGGTACAGCGCTTGGTGGCTACACCTTC
>TRBV10-3|13|many|TRBD1|TRBJ1-1
CAISGQENTEAFF
TGTGCCATCAGCGGACAGGAGAACACTGAAGCTTTCTTT
>TRBV13|12|many|TRBD2|TRBJ2-7
CASSFRGGEQYF
TGTGCCAGCAGCTTCCGGGGGGGCGAGCAGTACTTC
>TRBV24-1|17|-|-|TRBJ1-2
CATSDPRPTGGLISYTF
TGTGCCACCAGTGATCCCCGTCCGACAGGCGGTTTGATAAGCTACACCTTC
>TRBV9|14|-|TRBD1|TRBJ1-3
CASSFRTGDNTIYF
TGTGCCAGCAGCTTTCGGACAGGAGACAACACCATATATTTT
>TRBV7-9|11|many|-|TRBJ2-7
CASSLDGLEYF
TGTGCCAGCAGCTTAGATGGACTTGAGTACTTC
>TRBV6-1|14|few|TRBD1|TRBJ1-6
CASTNRGDNSPLHF
TGTGCCAGCACCAACAGGGGGGATAATTCACCCCTCCACTTT
>TRBV5-1|14|few|-|TRBJ1-1
CASTYSPPNTEAFF
TGCGCCAGCACGTACAGCCCCCCGAACACTGAAGCTTTCTTT
>TRBV5-1|15|-|-|TRBJ2-7
CASSPRPRGPYEQYF
TGCGCCAGCAGCCCCCGCCCCAGAGGGCCCTACGAGCAGTACTTC
>TRBV10-3|15|few|-|TRBJ2-7
CAISDLVVTPYEQYF
TGTGCCATCAGTGATTTAGTTGTAACCCCGTACGAGCAGTACTTC
>TRBV7-2|14|few|TRBD2|TRBJ2-4
CASTFGGGDNIQYF
TGTGCCAGCACCTTTGGGGGGGGAGATAACATTCAGTACTTC
>TRBV20-1|16|-|TRBD2|TRBJ2-2
CSARVAGGPYTGELFF
TGCAGTGCTAGAGTAGCGGGGGGGCCTTACACCGGGGAGCTGTTTTTT
>TRBV7-9|14|few|-|TRBJ2-7
CASSLAGGGGEQYF
TGTGCCAGCAGCTTAGCGGGAGGTGGTGGCGAGCAGTACTTC
>TRBV15|16|-|-|TRBJ2-6
CATSRGFRLGANVLTF
TGTGCCACCAGCAGAGGATTTCGGCTGGGGGCCAACGTCCTGACTTTC
>TRBV15|14|-|-|TRBJ2-2
CATSRTANTGELFF
TGTGCCACCAGCAGAACAGCGAACACCGGGGAGCTGTTTTTT
>TRBV6-1|12|-|-|TRBJ1-3
CASTDPGHPIYF
TGTGCCAGCACAGACCCGGGCCACCCCATATATTTT
>TRBV27|13|few|-|TRBJ1-1
CASSFWKNTEAFF
TGTGCCAGCAGTTTTTGGAAGAACACTGAAGCTTTCTTT
>TRBV7-2|11|many|-|TRBJ2-5
CASSSSGVQYF
TGTGCCAGCAGCTCGTCAGGGGTTCAGTACTTC
>TRBV7-2|15|few|-|TRBJ2-7
CASSKTRGGAYEQYF
TGTGCCAGCAGCAAAACGAGGGGAGGTGCCTACGAGCAGTACTTC
>TRBV12-3/TRBV12-4|13|few|-|TRBJ1-1
CASRFTLNTEAFF
TGTGCCAGCAGGTTTACATTGAACACTGAAGCTTTCTTT
>TRBV7-7|14|few|-|TRBJ2-1
CASSLGWGVHEQFF
TGTGCTAGCAGCTTAGGTTGGGGGGTCCATGAGCAGTTCTTC
>TRBV28|14|-|-|TRBJ2-3
CASRSFHSTDTQYF
TGTGCCAGCAGAAGTTTTCACAGCACAGATACGCAGTATTTT
>TRBV20-1|14|few|-|TRBJ2-3
CSARFAPSTDTQYF
TGCAGTGCTAGATTCGCCCCTAGCACAGATACGCAGTATTTT
>TRBV7-8|14|many|-|TRBJ2-1
CASSPRDFYNEQFF
TGTGCCAGCAGCCCCCGGGACTTTTACAATGAGCAGTTCTTC